What follows describes a single T cell receptor (beta chain). The target of this receptor is not known. No conserved phenylalanine or tryptophan is present at the end of the CDR3, so a read error is the likely explanation. The TCR beta CDR3 regions were amplified from the RNA transcripts. For the first round of RT-PCR on the TCR CDR3, the HTBI primer set was used together with the Qiagen OneStep RT-PCR kit. The libraries were constructed in a second round of multiplex PCR and then size-selected and purified. Sequencing of the libraries was done on an Illumina HiSeq2000 using paired-end 100 bp reads. The source study handled its data this way. Raw data were processed with SOAPnuke, discarding reads with adapters, uncalled bases, mean Phred below 15, or no exact constant-primer or identifier match. High-quality paired reads were merged using COPE v1.2.5, and each unique nucleotide sequence was defined as a clonotype. MiTCR v1.1 was used to align clonotypes to the IMGT TRBV, TRBD and TRBJ reference segments. The analysis included only V-J combinations with a frequency above 0.0001, which together covered around 99% of the repertoires. A TCS score was defined as the ratio of F50 (clonal expansion) to E x V (chaos), with BLOSUM62-based TCRdist applied between CDR3 peptides within each V-J. Welch's t-statistics and random forest reduced 500 to 650 V-J features to 10 to 15, which were used in a naive Bayes classifier (R e1071). TCRdb's own reprocessing of the public reads used fastp at Q25 and MiXCR and kept productive beta chains. Rows merge per CDR3 protein into single entries with the most common DNA and genes. TCRdb's processing, not the study's, gives the V and J calls here. For this sample the table gives approximately 370,000 distinct CDR3 sequences, of which approximately 17% were detected only once. Approximately 33% of the sample is in the top ten clones.

This record comes from a study of T cells in Graves' hyperthyroidism and ophthalmopathy (dated by TCRdb to the late 2010s). With respect to the entire study: Peripheral blood was sampled at the time of initial diagnosis, prior to any treatment. Whether ophthalmopathy could be predicted prospectively was tested in an independent validation cohort made up of under 20 hyperthyroidism patients plus 17 patients who later progressed to ophthalmopathy. To identify distinguishing TCR V-J signatures, a discovery cohort of 90 to 100 patients was used, comprising some 43 with Graves' ophthalmopathy and 57 with stable Graves' hyperthyroidism. The study also compared thyroid tissue and blood T-cell repertoires from five or six Graves' hyperthyroidism patients. For training and testing, the 80 to 100 patients in the discovery cohort were randomly divided in a 7:3 ratio. After blood sampling, hyperthyroidism patients were treated with methimazole at a starting dose of 30 mg daily, and ophthalmopathy patients were treated with high-dose intravenous methylprednisolone. The paper reports TCR Vbeta CDR3 sequencing of approximately 130 peripheral blood samples: 40 to 45 ophthalmopathy, some 80 hyperthyroidism and about 17 progressor patients.

Hyperthyroidism patients were aged 18 to 65 years and newly diagnosed, with disease duration of less than 2 months. Exclusion was applied to patients with uncontrolled infections, other autoimmune diseases, pregnancy or lactation. Diagnoses were based on clinical symptoms, serum thyroxine and TRAb, thyroid ultrasound and orbital computed tomography. Blood from progressor patients was collected at the time of first diagnosis with hyperthyroidism, before any ophthalmopathy symptoms had appeared. PBMCs were isolated from approximately 10 ml of fresh peripheral blood by Ficoll-Paque density gradient centrifugation. Progressor patients were defined as those initially diagnosed with Graves' hyperthyroidism in whom ophthalmopathy developed during follow-up. Trizol reagent was used to extract total RNA, and RNA quality was then checked on an Agilent 2100 Bioanalyzer. On the study overall, not on this receptor specifically: Sample size was not statistically predetermined, and blinding of investigators to group allocation was not performed. In validation, progression to ophthalmopathy was predicted by the model with 70.59% sensitivity and around 76% specificity, a median of around 6.5 months before onset. Blood samples also contained most of the expanded thyroid clonotypes (frequency above 0.001), which suggests that blood repertoires may reflect thyroid immune responses. A 13 V-J signature model separated ophthalmopathy from stable hyperthyroidism, with roughly 88% sensitivity and about 81% specificity in cross-validation and 80%/75% in testing.

Based on the germline V gene, the CDR1 and CDR2 sequences are SGHVS and FQNEAQ. The CDR3 numbers 13 amino acids, ends counted. The only DNA kept is the CDR3, 39 bases in frame from the first base. V is pared back by 4 bases and J by 7 bases, with 13 bases lying between the germline termini. The receptor chain draws on TRBV7-8 and TRBJ1-1; D gene: possibly TRBD1, on 5 matching bases. The clonotype comes from a woman in her thirties with Graves' hyperthyroidism that later progressed to Graves' ophthalmopathy. Material for sequencing was blood. The sequence in DNA is TGTGCCAGCAGCTCGGGGCTAAAGGGTGAAGCTTTCCTT. The resulting protein is CASSSGLKGEAFL.